The 5 T cell receptor beta chains below come from one sample, sequenced in a study of blood T cell repertoires in COVID-19. Sequencing used immunoSEQ multiplex PCR; TCRdb keeps in-frame clones, though not all of them. The table shows 180,000 or so clones, with roughly 80% occurring only once. The sample was peripheral blood. The receptors originated from a man in his forties or fifties who had recovered from COVID-19.

The genes are TRBV30 and TRBJ1-2; D call uncertain. CDR1 GTSNPN and CDR2 SVGIG come from the germline V gene (reference sequence). The CDR3 extends over 13 amino acids. Trimming pared 3 bases from V and 4 bases from J, leaving 12 bases between. CDR3 region: CAWRGTGIYGYTF. Written as DNA, the CDR3 is TGTGCCTGGAGGGGTACCGGGATCTATGGCTACACCTTC. The full variable domain, its missing parts supplied by reference TRBV30 and TRBJ1-2, is SQTIHQWPATLVQPVGSPLSLECTVEGTSNPNLYWYRQAAGRGLQLLFYSVGIGQISSEVPQNLSASRPQDRQFILSSKKLLLSDSGFYLCAWRGTGIYGYTFGSGTRLTVV.

The chain combines TRBV19 with TRBJ2-2; D call uncertain. This CDR3 has 13 residues. V was shortened by 7 bases and J by 7 bases, with 13 bases between the two germline ends. Germline V gene lookup returns CDR1 LNHDA and CDR2 SQIVND (reference sequence). CDR3 nucleotide sequence: TGTGCCAGTACCCTACAGTTTGGCGGGGAGCTGTTTTTT. Its protein is CASTLQFGGELFF. Complete variable domain (other parts from reference TRBV19 and TRBJ2-2): DGGITQSPKYLFRKEGQNVTLSCEQNLNHDAMYWYRQDPGQGLRLIYYSQIVNDFQKGDIAEGYSVSREKKESFPLTVTSAQKNPTAFYLCASTLQFGGELFFGEGSRLTVL.

The chain uses TRBV27 and TRBJ1-2; maybe TRBD1 (6 bases). CDR1 and CDR2 (germline): MNHEY, SMNVEV (reference sequence). The CDR3 is 15 amino acids. Trimming removed 2 bases from V and 7 bases from J, with 17 bases in between. In DNA form, the CDR3 reads TGTGCCAGCAGTTTAAGCGCAGGGGTTTTACTTGGCTACACCTTC. This gives the protein CASSLSAGVLLGYTF.

This sequence joins TRBV5-4 and TRBJ1-2; D gene unclear. Germline V lookup: CDR1 SGHNT, CDR2 YYREEE (reference sequence). Trimming removed 1 base at V and 2 bases at J, with 6 bases between. The CDR3 covers 13 residues. The CDR3, as DNA: TGTGCCAGCAGCTTGTCCAGAAACTATGGCTACACCTTC. Its protein product is CASSLSRNYGYTF.

Here the CDR3 DNA reads TGTGCCAGCAGCTTTCCAGGGGCGAACACTGAAGCTTTCTTT. Amino acid sequence: CASSFPGANTEAFF. The V and J genes are TRBV5-4 and TRBJ1-1, with D perhaps matching TRBD1 (6 bases). Germline V gene sequence: CDR1 SGHNT, CDR2 YYREEE (reference sequence). This CDR3 comprises 14 residues. V lost 2 bases and J 1 base, leaving 9 bases between the germline ends.